This T cell receptor beta chain was sequenced for a study of shared clonotypes between healthy human individuals. Every subset's genomic DNA went evenly onto several immunoSEQ plates. Each PCR replicate from the sorted subsets contained around 0.2 ug DNA, which is tens of thousands of T cell genomes. Profiling relied on immunoSEQ multiplex PCR, and the TCRdb table lists in-frame clones only, not all of them. Altogether about a million clones are present, about 80% being singletons, with the ten largest covering 0.89%. Trimming took 8 bases from V and 4 from J, leaving 20 bases between them. Germline V gene sequence: CDR1 LGHNT, CDR2 FRNRAP. This CDR3 spans 15 amino acids. Donors were healthy HIV-negative adults without recently reported acute infections or vaccinations.

This chain connects TRBV12-5 to TRBJ2-5, with D possibly being TRBD1 (6 bases). The sequenced sample was memory CD4+ T cells from PBMCs. Subset given: CD45RA-negative fraction. This TCR was sampled from a young man in good health. Some clones in this sample may be carry-over from other donors' samples. The DNA for the CDR3 is TGTGCTAGTAGTTACAAACAGGGTAGTAGAGAGACCCAGTACTTC. This gives the protein CASSYKQGSRETQYF.